This T cell receptor delta chain was profiled in a study of γδ T cells in repeated Plasmodium falciparum infection. Flow sorting of PBMC yielded separate Vgamma9/Vdelta2+ and Vdelta2-negative gammadelta T cell populations for bulk repertoire analysis. Each sorted gammadelta sample had TRG and TRD chains sequenced. TCRdb reanalysed the multiplex PCR reads with CATT. The repertoire includes 85,000 to 100,000 delta-chain clones, roughly 0.9% of them detected once, and roughly 9.5% sits in the top ten. The CDR3 contains 19 residues. Germline V gene data show CDR1 as GEAIGNYY and CDR2 as EKD. Comments on this clone: Given a far larger clone just one base away, this is likely a sequencing read error. This sample includes further DNA sequences coding for the same CDR3.

This sequence joins TRDV2 and TRDJ1; 10 nucleotides agree with TRDD3. Sample: gamma-delta T cells from blood. The clonotype originates from a pool of human donors (malaria-infected and uninfected, not separated). DNA for the CDR3: TGTGCCTGTGACACCCGACTACGCTGGGGGATAAACTACACCGATAAGCTCATCTTT. It codes for CACDTRLRWGINYTDKLIF.